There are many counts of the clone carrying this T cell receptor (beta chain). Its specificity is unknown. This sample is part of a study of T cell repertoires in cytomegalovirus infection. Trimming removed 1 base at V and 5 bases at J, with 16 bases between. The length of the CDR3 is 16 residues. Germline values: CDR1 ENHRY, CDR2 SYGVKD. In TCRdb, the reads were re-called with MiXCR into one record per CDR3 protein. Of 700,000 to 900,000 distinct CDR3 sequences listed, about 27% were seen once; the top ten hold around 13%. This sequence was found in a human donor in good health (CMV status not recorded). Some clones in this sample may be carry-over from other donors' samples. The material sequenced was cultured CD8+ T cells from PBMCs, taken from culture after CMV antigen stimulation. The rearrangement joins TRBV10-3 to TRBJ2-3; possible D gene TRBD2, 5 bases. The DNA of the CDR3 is TGTGCCATCAGTGAGTACGGGGATCCCGCGGGAGATACGCAGTATTTT. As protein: CAISEYGDPAGDTQYF.